This TCR beta chain comes out of a study of neurological immune-mediated disorders. Overall study findings and caveats: The greatest TCR clonal expansion appeared in HTLV-1-associated myelopathy and the smallest, falling below healthy controls, in multiple sclerosis.

The unsorted libraries were prepared from 2 million PBMCs (stored at -80 C). This clonotype has a count of ten or more. Its matching antigen is unknown. Synthesis of cDNA used 5'RACE (with 10-nucleotide random UMIs). Each CDR3 protein is one row after TCRdb ran MiXCR on the 5' RACE reads. The sample has about 59,000 distinct CDR3 sequences; roughly 13% are singletons. The ends were cut back, 4 bases at V and 1 base at J, with 4 bases in the middle. Germline CDR1 SGHNT, CDR2 YENEEA. The CDR3 has 12 residues. Sequencing input: PBMCs. This TCR was sampled from a woman aged 55-75 years with HTLV-1-associated myelopathy (HAM/TSP). The rearrangement uses TRBV11-3 and TRBJ1-1; D ambiguous. CDR3 region: CASSSGNTEAFF. DNA of the CDR3: TGTGCCAGCAGCTCAGGGAACACTGAAGCTTTCTTT.